The 9 T cell receptor beta chains in this list originate from one sample, sequenced in a study of T cell responses to AZD1222 COVID-19 vaccine (dated by TCRdb to about 2021). Library preparation was by the immunoSEQ multiplex PCR assay. TCRdb limited this immuneACCESS table to in-frame rearrangements with V and J called. A share of clones is missing; checked studies link under half to unresolved V genes, and the rest is unexplained. The sample table records 150,000 to 180,000 clones; about nine tenths of these occur just once. The top ten constitute about 5.1% of the sample. The meaning of the sample's time point label: baseline before first vaccination. The treatment or condition label on this specimen signifies: meningococcal conjugate vaccine given as trial control. The material sequenced was peripheral blood, taken on day 0 of MenACWY control vaccination. The receptors here all came from an adult in good health.

This sequence joins TRBV5-4 and TRBJ1-1, with D possibly TRBD1 on 5 matching bases. With 10 bases removed from V and 4 bases from J, the gap between germline ends came to 23 bases. This CDR3 region has 15 residues. Germline assignment: CDR1 SGHNT and CDR2 YYREEE (reference sequence). The CDR3 nucleotides read TGTGCCTACCTTATCGCGGGGGACTTAAGCACTGAAGCTTTCTTT. Amino acid sequence: CAYLIAGDLSTEAFF.

The V gene is TRBV11-2, the J gene TRBJ2-2; 8 bases match TRBD1. This CDR3 has 15 amino acids. V shed 3 bases, J shed 3 bases, and the junction held 3 bases outside the gene matches. The V gene's germline CDR1 is SGHAT and CDR2 FQNNGV. The DNA of the CDR3 is TGTGCCAGCAGCTTCGGGACAGGCTACACCGGGGAGCTGTTTTTT. This gives the protein CASSFGTGYTGELFF.

V and J are TRBV7-2 and TRBJ1-6, with no clear D. CDR1 is SGHTA, CDR2 FQGNSA, per germline. The CDR3 is made up of 15 amino acids. Deletions cut 7 bases from V and 9 bases from J, with 19 bases between. Written as DNA, the CDR3 is TGTGCCAGCAACTCCCTCGGGTCTTCAGCTTCACCCCTCCACTTT. Residues: CASNSLGSSASPLHF.

J is TRBJ2-3 and V is TRBV5-1; D is unclear. The CDR3 totals 15 residues. Deletions cut 4 bases from V and 2 bases from J, with 14 bases between. CDR1 SGHRS and CDR2 YFSETQ come from the germline V gene. CDR3 sequence (DNA): TGCGCCAGCAGCCCATCCCAGGCAACCACAGATACGCAGTATTTT. It translates to CASSPSQATTDTQYF. The full variable domain, rest sourced from reference TRBV5-1 and TRBJ2-3, is KAGVTQTPRYLIKTRGQQVTLSCSPISGHRSVSWYQQTPGQGLQFLFEYFSETQRNKGNFPGRFSGRQFSNSRSEMNVSTLELGDSALYLCASSPSQATTDTQYFGPGTRLTVL.

The chain carries TRBV9 and TRBJ2-7; unclear D gene. CDR1 is SGDLS and CDR2 is YYNGEE in the germline V gene. This CDR3 has 15 residues. V lost 0 bases to trimming and J lost 6 bases, with 16 bases between them. For the CDR3, the DNA is TGTGCCAGCAGCGTAGGGGCAGGCATGGCCTCCGAGCAGTACTTC. Residues: CASSVGAGMASEQYF.

V and J are TRBV29-1 and TRBJ2-7, with 8 bases aligning to TRBD1. V shed 5 bases, J shed 0 bases, and the junction held 6 bases outside the gene matches. Germline-derived CDR1 and CDR2 are SQVTM and ANQGSEA. This CDR3 spans 14 amino acids. The CDR3 sequence: CSVLGQANSYEQYF. DNA for the CDR3: TGCAGCGTTCTGGGACAGGCAAACTCCTACGAGCAGTACTTC.

This clone was seen only once. The chain uses TRBV14 and TRBJ1-4, with TRBD1 matching 7 bases. Per the germline V gene, CDR1 is SGHDN and CDR2 is FVKESK. The junction had 3 bases not matched to a gene; V was cut back by 2 bases and J by 0 bases. The CDR3 loop spans 16 amino acids. The CDR3 protein is CASSQNTGATNEKLFF. Written as DNA, the CDR3 is TGTGCCAGCAGCCAAAATACAGGGGCAACTAATGAAAAACTGTTTTTT.

The genes are TRBV12-3 or TRBV12-4 and TRBJ1-2; D is ambiguous. CDR3 length: 12 residues. V lost 3 bases and J lost 4, with 6 bases in between. This CDR3 reads CASSLTAYGYTF. CDR3 nucleotide sequence: TGTGCCAGCAGTTTGACGGCCTATGGCTACACCTTC.

The chain is built from TRBV6-1 and TRBJ1-5, with 7 bases aligning to TRBD1. Unmatched junction bases numbered 6, after V lost 1 base and J lost 6 bases. This CDR3 has 15 amino acids. CDR1 MNHNS and CDR2 SASEGT come from the germline V gene. The CDR3: CASSEGVRGTQPQHF. CDR3 nucleotides: TGTGCCAGCAGTGAAGGGGTCAGGGGGACTCAGCCCCAGCATTTT.